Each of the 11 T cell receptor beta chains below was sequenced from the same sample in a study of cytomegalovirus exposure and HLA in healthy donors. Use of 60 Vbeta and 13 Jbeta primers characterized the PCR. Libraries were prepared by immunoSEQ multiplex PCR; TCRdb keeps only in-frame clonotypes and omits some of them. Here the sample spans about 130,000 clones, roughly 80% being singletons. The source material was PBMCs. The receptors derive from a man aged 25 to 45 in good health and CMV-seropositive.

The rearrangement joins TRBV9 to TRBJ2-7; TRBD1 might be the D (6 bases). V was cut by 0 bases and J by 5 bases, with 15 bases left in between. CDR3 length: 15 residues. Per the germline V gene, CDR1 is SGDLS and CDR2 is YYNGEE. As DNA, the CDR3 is TGTGCCAGCAGCGTAGAGGATTTTGGGGGCGACGAGCAGTACTTC. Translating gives CASSVEDFGGDEQYF.

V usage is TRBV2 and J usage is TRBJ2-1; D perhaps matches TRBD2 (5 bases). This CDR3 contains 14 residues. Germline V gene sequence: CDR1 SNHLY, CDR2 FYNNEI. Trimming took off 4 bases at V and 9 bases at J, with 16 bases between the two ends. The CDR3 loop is CASSVRGSGGEQFF. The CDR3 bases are TGTGCCAGCAGTGTTAGAGGGAGTGGAGGTGAGCAGTTCTTC.

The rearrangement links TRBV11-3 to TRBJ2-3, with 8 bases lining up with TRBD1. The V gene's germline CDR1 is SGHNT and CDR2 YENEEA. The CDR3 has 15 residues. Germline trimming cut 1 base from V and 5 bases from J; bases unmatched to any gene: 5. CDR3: CASSLGTGGKDTQYF. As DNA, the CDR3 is TGTGCCAGCAGCTTAGGAACAGGGGGGAAAGATACGCAGTATTTT. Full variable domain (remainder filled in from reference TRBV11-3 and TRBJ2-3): EAGVVQSPRYKIIEKKQPVAFWCNPISGHNTLYWYLQNLGQGPELLIRYENEEAVDDSQLPKDRFSAERLKGVDSTLKIQPAELGDSAVYLCASSLGTGGKDTQYFGPGTRLTVL.

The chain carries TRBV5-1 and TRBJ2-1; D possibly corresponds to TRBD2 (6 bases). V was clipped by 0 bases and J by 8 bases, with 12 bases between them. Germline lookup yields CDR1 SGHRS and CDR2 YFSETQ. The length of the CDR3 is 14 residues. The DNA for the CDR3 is TGCGCCAGCAGCTTGGAGGTTAGCGGCGATGAGCAGTTCTTC. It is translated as CASSLEVSGDEQFF.

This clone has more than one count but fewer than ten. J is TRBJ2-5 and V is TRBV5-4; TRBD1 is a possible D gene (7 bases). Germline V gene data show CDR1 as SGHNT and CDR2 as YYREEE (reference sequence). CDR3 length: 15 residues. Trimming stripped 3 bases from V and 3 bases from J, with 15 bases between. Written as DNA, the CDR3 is TGTGCCAGCAGCTCGACAGGGACTGCCAAAGAGACCCAGTACTTC. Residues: CASSSTGTAKETQYF.

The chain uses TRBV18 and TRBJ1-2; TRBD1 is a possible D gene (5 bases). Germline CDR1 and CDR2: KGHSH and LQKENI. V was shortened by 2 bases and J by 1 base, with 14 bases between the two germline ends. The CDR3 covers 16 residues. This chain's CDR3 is CASSPGYAGLNYGYTF. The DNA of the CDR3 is TGTGCCAGCTCACCAGGGTACGCAGGGCTTAACTATGGCTACACCTTC.

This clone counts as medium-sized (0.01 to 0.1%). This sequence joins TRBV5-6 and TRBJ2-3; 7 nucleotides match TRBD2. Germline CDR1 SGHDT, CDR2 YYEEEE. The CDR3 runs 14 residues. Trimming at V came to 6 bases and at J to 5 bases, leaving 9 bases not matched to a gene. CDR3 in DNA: TGTGCCAGCACCGGACGGGAGCGGGGAGATACGCAGTATTTT. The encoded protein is CASTGRERGDTQYF.

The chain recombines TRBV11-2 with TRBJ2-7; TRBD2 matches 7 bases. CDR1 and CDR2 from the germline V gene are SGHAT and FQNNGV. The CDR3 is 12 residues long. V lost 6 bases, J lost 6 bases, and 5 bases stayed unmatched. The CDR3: CASSSGGGEQYF. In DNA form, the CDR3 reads TGTGCCAGCAGTTCGGGGGGTGGCGAGCAGTACTTC.

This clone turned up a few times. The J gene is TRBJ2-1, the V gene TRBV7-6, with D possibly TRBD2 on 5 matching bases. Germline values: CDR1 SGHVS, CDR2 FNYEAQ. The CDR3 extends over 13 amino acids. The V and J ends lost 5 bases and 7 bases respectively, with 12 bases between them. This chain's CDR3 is CASSISTGNEQFF. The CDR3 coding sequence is TGTGCCAGCAGCATATCCACGGGGAATGAGCAGTTCTTC.

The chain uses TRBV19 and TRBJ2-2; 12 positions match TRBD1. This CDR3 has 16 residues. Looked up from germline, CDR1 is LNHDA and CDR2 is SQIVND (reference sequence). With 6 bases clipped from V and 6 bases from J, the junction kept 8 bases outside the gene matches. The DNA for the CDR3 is TGTGCCAGTAGGCCCCTGGGACAGGGGGCCGCCGGGGAGCTGTTTTTT. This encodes CASRPLGQGAAGELFF.

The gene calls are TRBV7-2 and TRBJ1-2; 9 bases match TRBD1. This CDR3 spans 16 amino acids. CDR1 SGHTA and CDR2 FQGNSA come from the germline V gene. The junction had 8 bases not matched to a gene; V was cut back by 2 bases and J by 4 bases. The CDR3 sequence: CASSLNRGRSIYGYTF. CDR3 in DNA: TGTGCCAGCAGCTTAAACAGGGGGCGCTCTATCTATGGCTACACCTTC. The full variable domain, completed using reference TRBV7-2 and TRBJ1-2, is GAGVSQSPSNKVTEKGKDVELRCDPISGHTALYWYRQSLGQGLEFLIYFQGNSAPDKSGLPSDRFSAERTGGSVSTLTIQRTQQEDSAVYLCASSLNRGRSIYGYTFGSGTRLTVV.